Below, 27 T cell receptor beta chains from the same sample are listed, as sequenced in a study of Graves' ophthalmopathy and Graves' hyperthyroidism. Amplification of the TCR beta CDR3 regions used RNA transcripts (as template). First-round RT-PCR with HTBI primers preceded a second-round multiplex PCR. TCRdb re-derived calls from the multiplex PCR reads in MiXCR, one entry per CDR3 protein. The repertoire holds fewer than 600,000 distinct CDR3 sequences, approximately 15% seen once, with 9.5% to 10% in the top ten. The sequenced sample consisted of blood. The receptors shown here come from a woman aged 25-40 years with Graves' ophthalmopathy.

This clonotype was seen repeatedly, ten times or more. The J gene is TRBJ1-3, the V gene TRBV9, with D maybe TRBD1 (6 bases). V dropped 6 bases and J dropped 2 bases, with 9 bases sitting between them. This CDR3 has 13 amino acids. Germline CDR1 SGDLS, CDR2 YYNGEE. CDR3: CASTGGPGNTIYF. CDR3 DNA: TGTGCCAGCACCGGGGGCCCTGGAAACACCATATATTTT.

At least ten counts were recorded for this clonotype. In DNA, the CDR3 is TGCAGTGCTAGCGCCCGTGAGGGGGCCTACGAGCAGTACTTC. Its protein product is CSASAREGAYEQYF. The rearrangement joins TRBV20-1 to TRBJ2-7; perhaps TRBD1 as D (6 bases). The CDR3 is 14 residues long. Germline lookup yields CDR1 DFQATT and CDR2 SNEGSKA (reference sequence). Trimming removed 3 bases from V and 2 bases from J, with 14 bases in between.

This clonotype was picked up many times. J is TRBJ2-5 and V is TRBV5-1; 7 positions match TRBD1. The ends lost 4 bases at V and 4 bases at J; junction bases unmatched: 10. The CDR3 covers 15 residues. CDR1 and CDR2 (germline): SGHRS, YFSETQ. The CDR3 sequence is CASSRGTVTRETQYF. For the CDR3, the DNA is TGCGCCAGCAGCCGAGGGACAGTGACCCGAGAGACCCAGTACTTC.

This clonotype was seen repeatedly, ten times or more. In nucleotides, the CDR3 is TGTGCCAGTACCACCGGCAAGAATCAGCCCCAGCATTTT. Translated, it gives CASTTGKNQPQHF. This chain links TRBV6-1 with TRBJ1-5, with unresolved D. The CDR3 contains 13 residues. V was pared by 9 bases and J by 4 bases, with 13 bases between. From germline, CDR1 is MNHNS and CDR2 SASEGT.

This clonotype was detected ten times or more. The chain has TRBV6-1 and TRBJ2-7, with D possibly being TRBD2 (6 bases). V was cut by 3 bases and J by 3 bases, with 9 bases left in between. Looked up from germline, CDR1 is MNHNS and CDR2 is SASEGT. The CDR3 spans 13 residues. CDR3 coding DNA: TGTGCCAGCAGTGATGGGGACTTCTACGAGCAGTACTTC. It codes for CASSDGDFYEQYF.

This clonotype has at least ten counts. This chain joins TRBV6-4 and TRBJ1-6; weak D call: TRBD1 (5 bases). Per germline, CDR1 MRHNA and CDR2 SNTAGT. V shed 2 bases and J shed 10 bases, with 15 bases lying between them. This CDR3 has 15 amino acids. The CDR3 region has the DNA TGTGCCAGCAGTGACAGGGGAGATGGAGGATCACCCCTCCACTTT. Amino acids: CASSDRGDGGSPLHF.

Many counts were recorded for this clonotype. This chain joins TRBV20-1 and TRBJ1-2; perhaps TRBD1 as D (6 bases). Germline loops: CDR1 DFQATT, CDR2 SNEGSKA (reference sequence). The CDR3 covers 14 residues. V lost 1 base and J 6 bases, leaving 15 bases between the germline ends. The DNA for the CDR3 is TGCAGTGCTAGAGTTGGCAGGGGCGTCGATGGCTACACCTTC. As protein: CSARVGRGVDGYTF.

This clonotype was recorded many times. The junction departs from germline at one end; a sequencing error may be responsible. The rearrangement uses TRBV7-6 and TRBJ2-5, with D unresolved. The CDR3 has 12 residues. The germline gives CDR1 SGHVS, CDR2 FNYEAQ. This CDR3 reads CASSHPQETQCF. The DNA of the CDR3 is TGTGCCAGCAGCCATCCGCAAGAGACCCAGTGCTTC. Full variable domain (outside the CDR3, taken from reference TRBV7-6 and TRBJ2-5): GAGVSQSPRYKVTKRGQDVALRCDPISGHVSLYWYRQALGQGPEFLTYFNYEAQQDKSGLPNDRFSAERPEGSISTLTIQRTEQRDSAMYRCASSHPQETQCFGPGTRLLVL.

This clonotype has a count of ten or more. The chain employs TRBV12-3 or TRBV12-4 and TRBJ1-2, with TRBD1 matching 7 bases. The CDR3 has 13 amino acids. J was trimmed by 7 bases and V by 7 bases; bases with no gene match: 9. CDR3 nucleotides: TGTGCCAGCACTGGGACAGTAAGGCTTGGCTACACCTTC. This translates into CASTGTVRLGYTF.

Regarding this clonotype: Relative to the germline gene, one junction end is altered; a read error may explain this. The chain uses TRBV11-2 and TRBJ1-3, with D perhaps matching TRBD1 (5 bases). This CDR3 is 15 amino acids long. Germline V CDR1 and CDR2: SGHAT, FQNNGV. CDR3 DNA: TGTGCCAGCAGCTTAGTGAGGGGATCTGGAAACACCATATGTTTT. This encodes CASSLVRGSGNTICF. The full variable domain, its missing parts supplied by reference TRBV11-2 and TRBJ1-3, is EAGVAQSPRYKIIEKRQSVAFWCNPISGHATLYWYQQILGQGPKLLIQFQNNGVVDDSQLPKDRFSAERLKGVDSTLKIQPAKLEDSAVYLCASSLVRGSGNTICFGEGSWLTVV.

This clonotype occurred many times. The V and J genes are TRBV20-1 and TRBJ2-5, with D perhaps matching TRBD2 (6 bases). With 4 bases removed from V and 1 base from J, the gap between germline ends came to 10 bases. The germline V gene encodes CDR1 DFQATT and CDR2 SNEGSKA (reference sequence). The CDR3 extends over 13 amino acids. CDR3 protein: CSAMLALQETQYF. The DNA of the CDR3 is TGCAGTGCTATGCTAGCGCTCCAAGAGACCCAGTACTTC.

This clonotype was detected ten times or more. The genes are TRBV11-1 and TRBJ2-7, with D possibly being TRBD2 (6 bases). The CDR3 length is 15 residues. The V end was cut by 4 bases, the J end by 1 base, with 14 bases between. From germline, CDR1 is SGHAT and CDR2 FQDESV (reference sequence). This chain's CDR3 is CASSSVSRGSYEQYF. The DNA of the CDR3 is TGTGCCAGCAGCTCCGTGTCCCGGGGGTCCTACGAGCAGTACTTC.

As to this clonotype: A much larger clonotype is one base distant, so this may be a read error. This chain joins TRBV7-8 and TRBJ2-5; D call uncertain. Germline CDR1 SGHVS, CDR2 FQNEAQ. V was cut by 5 bases and J by 1 base, with 14 bases left in between. The CDR3 covers 15 residues. The CDR3 protein is CASSLYGSIQETQYF. The DNA for the CDR3 is TGTGCCAGCAGCCTTTATGGTAGTATCCAAGAGACCCAGTACTTC. Variable domain in full (rest from reference TRBV7-8 and TRBJ2-5): GAGVSQSPRYKVAKRGQDVALRCDPISGHVSLFWYQQALGQGPEFLTYFQNEAQLDKSGLPSDRFFAERPEGSVSTLKIQRTQQEDSAVYLCASSLYGSIQETQYFGPGTRLLVL.

This chain uses TRBV29-1 with TRBJ2-5, with 9 bases aligning to TRBD1. Losses at the gene ends were 8 bases for V and 4 bases for J; bases not matched to a gene: 11. In germline, CDR1 is SQVTM, CDR2 ANQGSEA. The length of the CDR3 is 14 residues. The CDR3 is CSLGTGSRVETQYF. CDR3 nucleotides: TGCAGCCTCGGGACAGGGTCTCGGGTAGAGACCCAGTACTTC.

This clonotype turned up a few times. With a much larger clone just one base away, this may be a read error. The final CDR3 position lacks the conserved phenylalanine or tryptophan, pointing to a likely read error. The chain recombines TRBV29-1 with TRBJ1-1; D is undetermined. Trimming shortened V by 5 bases and J by 6 bases, and 13 bases separated the two germline ends. This CDR3 contains 12 residues. Germline V lookup: CDR1 SQVTM, CDR2 ANQGSEA. This chain's CDR3 is CSVRAGPAEAFY. CDR3 sequence (DNA): TGCAGCGTTCGGGCGGGTCCTGCTGAAGCTTTCTAT.

This clonotype has at least ten counts. J is TRBJ2-2 and V is TRBV9, with D perhaps matching TRBD2 (5 bases). Germline-derived CDR1 and CDR2 are SGDLS and YYNGEE. The CDR3 runs to 14 residues. V was shortened by 2 bases and J by 2 bases, with 7 bases between the two germline ends. CDR3 coding DNA: TGTGCCAGCAGCGTGAGCGGAAACACCGGGGAGCTGTTTTTT. Protein sequence: CASSVSGNTGELFF.

This clonotype was detected many times. The chain is built from TRBV20-1 and TRBJ2-5; 8 bases map to TRBD1. With V trimmed by 2 bases and J by 1 base, 6 bases remained unmatched. Germline CDR1 is DFQATT and CDR2 is SNEGSKA (reference sequence). The CDR3 contains 15 residues. The CDR3 protein is CSARQGADFQETQYF. In DNA, the CDR3 is TGCAGTGCTAGACAGGGGGCTGACTTCCAAGAGACCCAGTACTTC.

This clonotype showed up just once. The gene calls are TRBV6-1 and TRBJ1-1; 8 bases agree with TRBD1. V dropped 6 bases and J dropped 6; count of bases not matched to a gene: 6. From germline, CDR1 is MNHNS and CDR2 SASEGT. This CDR3 contains 13 residues. In nucleotides, the CDR3 is TGTGCCAGCAGGGACAGGGCAGTGCCTGAAGCTTTCTTT. It specifies CASRDRAVPEAFF.

The chain links TRBV5-1 to TRBJ1-2; TRBD1 matches at 8 bases. The CDR3 has 15 residues. The V gene's germline CDR1 is SGHRS and CDR2 YFSETQ. Trimming at V came to 0 bases and at J to 4 bases, leaving 5 bases not matched to a gene. The CDR3 region is CASSLETGAGYGYTF. CDR3 nucleotide sequence: TGCGCCAGCAGCTTGGAGACAGGGGCTGGCTATGGCTACACCTTC.

This clonotype was seen a few times. The chain joins TRBV30 to TRBJ1-5; 9 bases line up with TRBD1. Trimming removed 3 bases from V and 5 bases from J; junction bases left unmatched: 8. The CDR3 spans 15 residues. The germline V gene encodes CDR1 GTSNPN and CDR2 SVGIG (reference sequence). CDR3 DNA: TGTGCCTGGAGCCACTCGCGGACAGGGGATCAGCCCCAGCATTTT. It specifies CAWSHSRTGDQPQHF.

Many counts were recorded for this clonotype. This sequence joins TRBV20-1 and TRBJ2-7; 8 bases match TRBD1. The germline CDR1 and CDR2 sequences are DFQATT and SNEGSKA (reference sequence). Losses at the gene ends were 3 bases for V and 2 bases for J; bases not matched to a gene: 3. The CDR3 is made up of 13 amino acids. The CDR3 sequence is CSARDRVTYEQYF. In DNA form, the CDR3 reads TGCAGTGCTAGGGACAGGGTAACCTACGAGCAGTACTTC.

This clonotype was seen at least ten times. J is TRBJ1-3 and V is TRBV12-3 or TRBV12-4, with 7 bases fitting TRBD1. The CDR3 length is 16 residues. V gave up 5 bases and J gave up 0 bases; unmatched junction bases: 7. In DNA, the CDR3 is TGTGCCAGCAGTCCGTTGGACAGGTTCTCTGGAAACACCATATATTTT. Translating gives CASSPLDRFSGNTIYF.

The table lists this clonotype with many counts. The genes are TRBV30 and TRBJ1-3; unclear D gene. CDR3 size: 13 residues. CDR1 GTSNPN and CDR2 SVGIG come from the germline V gene (reference sequence). The CDR3 DNA reads as TGTGCGTCGGACGGTCCTTTGGGAAACACCATATATTTT. Translating it yields CASDGPLGNTIYF.

This clonotype was found many times. This sequence joins TRBV12-3 or TRBV12-4 and TRBJ1-1, with D perhaps matching TRBD1 (6 bases). CDR3 length: 18 amino acids. Trimming cost V 3 bases and J 2 bases, with 22 bases left between them. The CDR3 spells CASSFLGGSSKLNTEAFF. The CDR3 bases are TGTGCCAGCAGTTTTCTAGGGGGATCATCGAAACTTAACACTGAAGCTTTCTTT.

This clonotype was seen many times. The rearrangement uses TRBV7-2 and TRBJ1-1; 12 bases are a match to TRBD1. In germline, CDR1 is SGHTA, CDR2 FQGNSA. This CDR3 has 15 residues. Trimming removed 4 bases from V and 2 bases from J; junction bases left unmatched: 2. The CDR3 region has the DNA TGTGCCAGCAGCTGGGACAGGGGGCGCAACACTGAAGCTTTCTTT. Translated, it gives CASSWDRGRNTEAFF.

There are many counts of this clonotype. The V gene is TRBV6-1, the J gene TRBJ1-1; D is ambiguous. This CDR3 contains 15 residues. Trimming stripped 4 bases from V and 4 bases from J, with 16 bases between. Germline V lookup: CDR1 MNHNS, CDR2 SASEGT. The CDR3 loop reads CASSVMEGGGTEAFF. The CDR3 DNA reads TGTGCCAGCAGTGTTATGGAGGGCGGAGGCACTGAAGCTTTCTTT.

This clonotype was observed many times. The chain joins TRBV27 to TRBJ2-5; possible D gene TRBD1, 5 bases. Between the trimmed V and J ends, which lost 2 bases and 2 bases, there was a span of 18 bases. The CDR3 length is 17 residues. Germline V lookup: CDR1 MNHEY, CDR2 SMNVEV (reference sequence). The CDR3 DNA sequence: TGTGCCAGCAGTTTAGGGTGGGCCGGACACAAGCAAGAGACCCAGTACTTC. As protein: CASSLGWAGHKQETQYF.